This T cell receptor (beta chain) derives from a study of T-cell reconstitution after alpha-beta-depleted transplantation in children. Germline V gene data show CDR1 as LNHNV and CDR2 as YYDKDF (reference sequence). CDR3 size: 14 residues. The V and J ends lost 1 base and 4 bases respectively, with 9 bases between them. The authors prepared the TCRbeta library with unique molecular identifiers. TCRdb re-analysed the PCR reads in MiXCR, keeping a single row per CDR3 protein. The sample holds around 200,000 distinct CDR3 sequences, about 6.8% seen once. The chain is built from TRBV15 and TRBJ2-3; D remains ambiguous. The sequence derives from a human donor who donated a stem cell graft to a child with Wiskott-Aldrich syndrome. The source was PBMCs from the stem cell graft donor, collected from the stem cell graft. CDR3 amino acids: CATSRGPGADTQYF. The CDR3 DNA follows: TGTGCCACCAGCAGAGGACCTGGGGCAGATACGCAGTATTTT.